These 17 T cell receptor beta chains share one sample of origin, sequenced in a study of T cell repertoires in cytomegalovirus infection. TCRdb reanalysed the reads using MiXCR and keeps one entry per CDR3 protein. Here the sample spans hundreds of thousands of distinct CDR3 sequences, around a third being singletons. These receptors' targets are unknown. The material was cultured PBMCs, obtained from culture after CMV antigen stimulation. All receptors derive from a human donor in good health (CMV status not recorded). Some clones in this sample may be carry-over from other donors' samples.

This clonotype was recorded a few times. The rearrangement uses TRBV6-5 and TRBJ2-1; 7 positions agree with TRBD2. In germline, CDR1 is MNHEY, CDR2 SVGAGI. Unmatched junction bases numbered 18, after V lost 0 bases and J lost 7 bases. This CDR3 has 19 residues. In DNA, the CDR3 is TGTGCCAGCAGTTACTCCCCAGGCAGCTTGGCGGGGGTTAGGAATGAGCAGTTCTTC. This codes for CASSYSPGSLAGVRNEQFF.

Only a few counts were recorded for this clonotype. The gene calls are TRBV19 and TRBJ2-1, with 9 bases fitting TRBD2. The trim removed 7 bases at V and 4 bases at J, leaving 5 bases unmatched. The CDR3 has 14 amino acids. In germline, CDR1 is LNHDA, CDR2 SQIVND (reference sequence). The CDR3 is CASIASGMYNEQFF. CDR3 DNA sequence: TGTGCCAGTATCGCTAGCGGGATGTACAATGAGCAGTTCTTC.

V usage is TRBV7-9 and J usage is TRBJ2-3; D is unclear. Germline-derived CDR1 and CDR2 are SEHNR and FQNEAQ (reference sequence). V was shortened by 2 bases and J by 0 bases, with 6 bases between the two germline ends. This CDR3 region has 14 residues. CDR3 region: CASSLSFSTDTQYF. CDR3 sequence (DNA): TGTGCCAGCAGCTTATCTTTTAGCACAGATACGCAGTATTTT. Looking up the rest from reference TRBV7-9 and TRBJ2-3 gives the full variable domain: DTGVSQNPRHKITKRGQNVTFRCDPISEHNRLYWYRQTLGQGPEFLTYFQNEAQLEKSRLLSDRFSAERPKGSFSTLEIQRTEQGDSAMYLCASSLSFSTDTQYFGPGTRLTVL.

This clonotype occurred a few times. The chain couples TRBV7-9 to TRBJ2-7, with 11 bases that match TRBD1. V lost 5 bases and J lost 3; bases outside the gene matches: 6. Germline lookup yields CDR1 SEHNR and CDR2 FQNEAQ (reference sequence). This CDR3 comprises 15 residues. CDR3 sequence reads: CASSGTDRGHYEQYF. Written as DNA, the CDR3 is TGTGCCAGCAGCGGGACGGACAGGGGGCACTACGAGCAGTACTTC.

This sequence joins TRBV20-1 and TRBJ1-5; 7 bases align to TRBD1. Germline V gene data show CDR1 as DFQATT and CDR2 as SNEGSKA (reference sequence). V dropped 3 bases and J dropped 2; count of bases not matched to a gene: 16. The CDR3 is made up of 18 amino acids. DNA of the CDR3: TGCAGTGCTAGGAAATCCGGGACAGCGATTAGTGGCAATCAGCCCCAGCATTTT. This sequence encodes CSARKSGTAISGNQPQHF.

V and J are TRBV11-1 and TRBJ2-7; 10 nucleotides match TRBD2. Per the germline V gene, CDR1 is SGHAT and CDR2 is FQDESV (reference sequence). The ends lost 6 bases at V and 4 bases at J; junction bases unmatched: 9. The CDR3 extends over 15 amino acids. CDR3 coding DNA: TGTGCCAGCAGAAACATAGCGGGGGGCGAATACGAGCAGTACTTC. Amino acids: CASRNIAGGEYEQYF.

This sequence joins TRBV7-2 and TRBJ2-7, with TRBD2 identical over 11 bases. Losses at the gene ends were 5 bases for V and 5 bases for J; bases not matched to a gene: 5. Germline CDR1 is SGHTA and CDR2 is FQGNSA. The CDR3 contains 14 residues. The CDR3: CASSRSGGANEQYF. CDR3 nucleotides: TGTGCCAGCAGCCGTAGCGGGGGGGCCAACGAGCAGTACTTC.

This clonotype came up a few times. V usage is TRBV12-3 or TRBV12-4 and J usage is TRBJ2-5, with unresolved D. The V gene lost 5 bases and the J gene lost 1 base, with 11 bases spanning the gap. The CDR3 is 14 residues long. In DNA form, the CDR3 reads TGTGCCAGCAGTCCTGGATCCCTCCAAGAGACCCAGTACTTC. The encoded protein is CASSPGSLQETQYF.

This chain joins TRBV20-1 and TRBJ2-3, with D perhaps TRBD1 or TRBD2 (5 bases each). Germline V gives CDR1 DFQATT, CDR2 SNEGSKA (reference sequence). V was shortened by 2 bases and J by 3 bases, with 15 bases between the two germline ends. This CDR3 spans 15 amino acids. The CDR3 sequence: CSARFAGAGTDTQYF. The CDR3, as DNA: TGCAGTGCTAGATTCGCCGGGGCCGGGACAGATACGCAGTATTTT.

The rearrangement uses TRBV2 and TRBJ2-7; 7 bases are a match to TRBD1. The CDR3 consists of 15 residues. After removal of 5 bases from V and 0 bases from J, the junction contained 7 bases not matched to a gene. Per germline, CDR1 SNHLY and CDR2 FYNNEI. The CDR3 DNA sequence: TGTGCCAGCAGTCAAAGGACAGGTTACTCCTACGAGCAGTACTTC. Translating gives CASSQRTGYSYEQYF.

This clonotype turned up a few times. The J gene is TRBJ2-1, the V gene TRBV6-1, with 9 nucleotides matching TRBD1. The length of the CDR3 is 19 residues. J was trimmed by 4 bases and V by 7 bases; bases with no gene match: 20. Germline loops: CDR1 MNHNS, CDR2 SASEGT. CDR3 residues: CASTPRAGGRDRVYNEQFF. CDR3 coding DNA: TGTGCCAGCACCCCAAGGGCAGGGGGGAGGGACAGGGTTTACAATGAGCAGTTCTTC.

V and J are TRBV15 and TRBJ2-1; D call uncertain. Germline CDR1 reads LNHNV; CDR2 reads YYDKDF (reference sequence). V was shortened by 5 bases and J by 8 bases, with 10 bases between the two germline ends. The CDR3 sequence is 12 residues long. The CDR3 protein is CATSPAPDEQFF. CDR3 nucleotide sequence: TGTGCCACCAGCCCAGCCCCCGATGAGCAGTTCTTC.

This chain connects TRBV2 to TRBJ2-7, with TRBD1 matching 10 bases. With V trimmed by 6 bases and J by 5 bases, 10 bases remained unmatched. Germline CDR1 reads SNHLY; CDR2 reads FYNNEI. CDR3 length: 15 residues. The CDR3 loop reads CASRESGQGNHEQYF. The CDR3 DNA reads as TGTGCCAGCAGGGAGTCGGGACAGGGGAACCACGAGCAGTACTTC. The entire variable domain, with the rest obtained from reference TRBV2 and TRBJ2-7, is as follows: EPEVTQTPSHQVTQMGQEVILRCVPISNHLYFYWYRQILGQKVEFLVSFYNNEISEKSEIFDDQFSVERPDGSNFTLKIRSTKLEDSAMYFCASRESGQGNHEQYFGPGTRLTVT.

J is TRBJ2-7 and V is TRBV7-6, with TRBD2 matching over 10 bases. The CDR3 extends over 17 amino acids. Germline loops: CDR1 SGHVS, CDR2 FNYEAQ. V lost 5 bases and J lost 2; bases outside the gene matches: 12. The CDR3, as DNA: TGTGCCAGCAGCCCCGGTGGGACTAGCGTCAGCCCCTACGAGCAGTACTTC. Translation gives CASSPGGTSVSPYEQYF.

The V call is TRBV29-1, the J call TRBJ2-7; 7 positions agree with TRBD1. The CDR3 extends over 13 amino acids. Trimming removed 6 bases from V and 3 bases from J; junction bases left unmatched: 8. Germline V gene data show CDR1 as SQVTM and CDR2 as ANQGSEA. The CDR3 DNA reads TGCAGCGTCCGGACAGGAAACTACTACGAGCAGTACTTC. Residues: CSVRTGNYYEQYF.

The CDR3 sequence is CASSFETSGHNEQFF. CDR3 nucleotides: TGTGCCAGCAGTTTCGAGACTAGCGGGCACAATGAGCAGTTCTTC. The chain is built from TRBV2 and TRBJ2-1, with 10 bases fitting TRBD2. Germline V gene data show CDR1 as SNHLY and CDR2 as FYNNEI. This CDR3 has 15 amino acids. The V segment lost 5 bases and the J segment 5 bases; nucleotides outside the gene matches: 6.

The V call is TRBV6-2 or TRBV6-3, the J call TRBJ2-1; D is possibly TRBD1 or TRBD2 (6 bases each). The germline V and J ends were trimmed by 0 bases and 1 base, with 19 bases remaining between them. CDR3 size: 19 residues. Germline V gene lookup returns CDR1 MNHEY and CDR2 SVGEGT. DNA of the CDR3: TGTGCCAGCAGTTACTCGACGGGGGCGTTGGGCCCTTCCTACAATGAGCAGTTCTTC. Translated: CASSYSTGALGPSYNEQFF.